What follows are 27 T cell receptor beta chains derived from one specimen sequenced in a study. One entry per CDR3 protein results from TCRdb running MiXCR on the 5' RACE reads. Of 62,000 or so distinct CDR3 sequences in the sample, 20% to 25% are singletons; the top ten hold under 3.5%. Sequences were obtained from memory CD4+ T cells sorted from a lymph node. This sample's subset: memory CD4+ T cells, CD4+CD45RO+CD25-. All receptors come from a female donor with breast cancer.

The chain is built from TRBV7-2 and TRBJ1-2; the D gene is possibly TRBD1 (5 bases). This CDR3 is 14 amino acids long. Between the trimmed V and J ends, which lost 2 bases and 0 bases, there was a span of 7 bases. Looked up from germline, CDR1 is SGHTA and CDR2 is FQGNSA. CDR3 protein: CASSLTGANYGYTF. The CDR3 DNA follows: TGTGCCAGCAGCTTAACAGGAGCTAACTATGGCTACACCTTC.

This chain connects TRBV4-3 to TRBJ1-4; 10 bases agree with TRBD1. From germline, CDR1 is LGHNA and CDR2 YSLEER. This CDR3 contains 16 residues. V shed 0 bases and J 8 bases; nucleotides not matched to a gene: 6. The CDR3 protein is CASSQDYGTGEEKLFF. The CDR3 DNA is TGCGCCAGCAGCCAAGATTACGGGACAGGGGAAGAAAAACTGTTTTTT.

The V and J genes are TRBV20-1 and TRBJ2-1, with D possibly being TRBD1 (5 bases). Germline V gene data show CDR1 as DFQATT and CDR2 as SNEGSKA (reference sequence). This CDR3 spans 13 amino acids. Between the trimmed V and J ends, which lost 8 bases and 6 bases, there was a span of 17 bases. The CDR3 sequence: CSSTPQGLNEQFF. CDR3 coding DNA: TGCAGTTCTACCCCCCAGGGCCTCAATGAGCAGTTCTTC.

A few counts support this clonotype. This chain links TRBV4-3 with TRBJ1-1; D remains ambiguous. V lost 6 bases, J lost 1 base, and 15 bases lay in between. Germline values: CDR1 LGHNA, CDR2 YSLEER. The CDR3 contains 15 residues. The CDR3 loop is CASSLFGGSNTEAFF. In nucleotides, the CDR3 is TGCGCCAGCAGTCTGTTTGGAGGGTCGAACACTGAAGCTTTCTTT.

Judged by abundance, this clonotype is medium-sized. V and J are TRBV7-2 and TRBJ2-3; no reliable D call. This CDR3 is 15 amino acids long. From germline, CDR1 is SGHTA and CDR2 FQGNSA. V was cut by 3 bases and J by 0 bases, with 10 bases left in between. The CDR3 DNA sequence: TGTGCCAGCAGCTTGGATTATCTGAGCACAGATACGCAGTATTTT. Translation: CASSLDYLSTDTQYF.

V and J are TRBV5-1 and TRBJ1-1, with TRBD1 identical over 7 bases. V was pared by 4 bases and J by 8 bases, with 17 bases of the junction left unmatched. CDR1 is SGHRS and CDR2 is YFSETQ in the germline V gene. The CDR3 contains 16 residues. This CDR3 reads CASSPGLRDSLFEAFF. The CDR3 bases are TGCGCCAGCAGCCCGGGACTACGGGACAGCTTATTCGAAGCTTTCTTT.

Notes on this clonotype: The germline gene is not matched at one end of the junction; a read error may be the cause. The rearrangement joins TRBV28 to TRBJ1-5, with a possible D match to TRBD1 (6 bases). The CDR3 totals 14 residues. The germline gives CDR1 MDHEN, CDR2 SYDVKM. The CDR3 loop is CACSLIGGNQPQHF. The CDR3 nucleotides are TGTGCCTGCAGTTTAATAGGGGGAAATCAGCCCCAGCATTTT. The variable domain in full, completed from reference TRBV28 and TRBJ1-5, reads DVKVTQSSRYLVKRTGEKVFLECVQDMDHENMFWYRQDPGLGLRLIYFSYDVKMKEKGDIPEGYSVSREKKERFSLILESASTNQTSMYLCACSLIGGNQPQHFGDGTRLSIL.

As concerns this clonotype: A single base separates this from a much larger clone, so it may be a read error. The rearrangement uses TRBV6-5 and TRBJ2-1; 11 bases are shared with TRBD2. Losses at the gene ends were 6 bases for V and 6 bases for J; bases not matched to a gene: 7. Germline-derived CDR1 and CDR2 are MNHEY and SVGAGI. The length of the CDR3 is 15 residues. The CDR3 loop reads CASRVAGGGCNEQFF. The CDR3 bases are TGTGCCAGCAGAGTAGCGGGAGGGGGATGCAATGAGCAGTTCTTC.

This clonotype was observed a few times. The chain combines TRBV5-1 with TRBJ2-7; TRBD2 matches at 8 bases. CDR1 is SGHRS and CDR2 is YFSETQ in the germline V gene. The CDR3 has 14 residues. V lost 1 base and J lost 6; bases outside the gene matches: 6. The CDR3 DNA reads TGCGCCAGCAGCTTGCGGGGGGGCCCTGGCGAGCAGTACTTC. Amino acids: CASSLRGGPGEQYF.

This clonotype was detected many times. The chain is built from TRBV20-1 and TRBJ2-7; a weak D match, TRBD2 (6 bases). V shed 5 bases and J shed 0 bases, with 17 bases lying between them. Germline V gives CDR1 DFQATT, CDR2 SNEGSKA (reference sequence). The CDR3 length is 15 residues. In DNA, the CDR3 is TGCAGTGCTTCGGGGGACCTACCCAACTCCTACGAGCAGTACTTC. Protein sequence: CSASGDLPNSYEQYF.

The chain's CDR3 is CASSQGVSRSYEQYF. Written as DNA, the CDR3 is TGCGCCAGCAGCCAAGGGGTCAGCCGAAGCTACGAGCAGTACTTC. The rearrangement joins TRBV4-3 to TRBJ2-7; D remains ambiguous. Trimming removed 1 base at V and 3 bases at J, with 13 bases between. The CDR3 runs to 15 residues. Germline CDR1 and CDR2: LGHNA and YSLEER.

This clonotype was seen more than once but under ten times. One end of the junction varies from germline; a read error may be responsible. V and J are TRBV5-6 and TRBJ1-1; D not certain. CDR1 SGHDT and CDR2 YYEEEE come from the germline V gene. The CDR3 spans 12 residues. Here the CDR3 DNA reads TGTGCCAGCAGCTTGTTGAACTCTGAAGCTTTCTTT. Its translation is CASSLLNSEAFF. Complete variable domain (other parts from reference TRBV5-6 and TRBJ1-1): DAGVTQSPTHLIKTRGQQVTLRCSPKSGHDTVSWYQQALGQGPQFIFQYYEEEERQRGNFPDRFSGHQFPNYSSELNVNALLLGDSALYLCASSLLNSEAFFGQGTRLTVV.

The V call is TRBV21-1, the J call TRBJ1-1; the table gives TRBD1 as D, unverified against the DNA. TRBV21-1 is a listed pseudogene. This CDR3 is built from 18 residues. Here the CDR3 DNA reads TGTGCCAGCAGCAAGATTCCGGGACATAGGGTGGGGGAGTTGGAAGCTTTCTTT. It yields the protein CASSKIPGHRVGELEAFF.

The CDR3 spells CASSRSSSYNEQFF. CDR3 sequence (DNA): TGTGCCAGCAGTCGGAGTAGCTCCTACAATGAGCAGTTCTTC. The chain combines TRBV3-1 with TRBJ2-1; D uncertain. V dropped 6 bases and J dropped 0 bases, with 9 bases sitting between them. CDR1 is LGHDT and CDR2 is YNNKEL in the germline V gene (reference sequence). This CDR3 region has 14 residues.

This clonotype was seen more than once but under ten times. The chain has TRBV19 and TRBJ1-2; TRBD1 matches 9 bases. CDR1 is LNHDA and CDR2 is SQIVND in the germline V gene (reference sequence). V lost 4 bases, J lost 6 bases, and 3 bases stayed unmatched. There are 13 residues in the CDR3. CDR3 amino acids: CASSNRGPDGYTF. CDR3 nucleotide sequence: TGTGCCAGTAGTAACAGGGGGCCAGATGGCTACACCTTC.

The CDR3 region is CASSLEGNEQYF. CDR3 bases: TGTGCCAGCAGCCTCGAGGGCAACGAGCAGTACTTC. The gene calls are TRBV9 and TRBJ2-7, with D perhaps TRBD2 (5 bases). Trimming left V 4 bases short and J 5 bases short, with 10 bases between. This CDR3 has 12 amino acids. CDR1 and CDR2 from the germline V gene are SGDLS and YYNGEE. The entire variable domain, with the rest obtained from reference TRBV9 and TRBJ2-7, is as follows: DSGVTQTPKHLITATGQRVTLRCSPRSGDLSVYWYQQSLDQGLQFLIQYYNGEERAKGNILERFSAQQFPDLHSELNLSSLELGDSALYFCASSLEGNEQYFGPGTRLTVT.

The chain links TRBV3-1 to TRBJ2-2; weak D call: TRBD1 (5 bases). CDR1 and CDR2 from the germline V gene are LGHDT and YNNKEL (reference sequence). V shed 1 base and J shed 3 bases, with 12 bases lying between them. This CDR3 comprises 16 residues. CDR3 protein: CASSQGETAYTGELFF. CDR3 bases: TGTGCCAGCAGCCAAGGAGAGACAGCGTACACCGGGGAGCTGTTTTTT. Supplemented by reference TRBV3-1 and TRBJ2-2, the full variable domain reads DTAVSQTPKYLVTQMGNDKSIKCEQNLGHDTMYWYKQDSKKFLKIMFSYNNKELIINETVPNRFSPKSPDKAHLNLHINSLELGDSAVYFCASSQGETAYTGELFFGEGSRLTVL.

This clonotype was counted at least ten times. This chain uses TRBV7-2 with TRBJ1-2, with 9 positions matching TRBD1. Germline CDR1 reads SGHTA; CDR2 reads FQGNSA. The CDR3 covers 14 residues. The trim removed 5 bases at V and 2 bases at J, leaving 3 bases unmatched. The CDR3 DNA is TGTGCCAGCAGCGCCGGGACAGGGAACTATGGCTACACCTTC. Its translation is CASSAGTGNYGYTF.

The rearrangement uses TRBV7-9 and TRBJ2-7; D is perhaps TRBD1 (5 bases). V gave up 5 bases and J gave up 1 base, with 12 bases separating them. CDR3 length equals 14 residues. The germline V gene encodes CDR1 SEHNR and CDR2 FQNEAQ (reference sequence). The CDR3 loop reads CASSRRADSYEQYF. The CDR3 bases are TGTGCCAGCAGCCGCAGGGCGGATTCCTACGAGCAGTACTTC. The full variable domain, with the rest looked up from reference TRBV7-9 and TRBJ2-7, is DTGVSQNPRHKITKRGQNVTFRCDPISEHNRLYWYRQTLGQGPEFLTYFQNEAQLEKSRLLSDRFSAERPKGSFSTLEIQRTEQGDSAMYLCASSRRADSYEQYFGPGTRLTVT.

The V gene is TRBV7-2, the J gene TRBJ2-3, with D maybe TRBD2 (6 bases). The CDR3 runs 15 residues. The V end was cut by 7 bases, the J end by 0 bases, with 14 bases between. Per the germline V gene, CDR1 is SGHTA and CDR2 is FQGNSA. CDR3 in amino acids: CASITTGLSTDTQYF. For the CDR3, the DNA is TGTGCCAGCATAACGACGGGACTCAGCACAGATACGCAGTATTTT.

This clonotype was seen many times. This chain connects TRBV6-5 to TRBJ2-1, with TRBD1 matching over 8 bases. The V gene's germline CDR1 is MNHEY and CDR2 SVGAGI. CDR3 length: 14 amino acids. J lost 1 base, V lost 6 bases, and 2 bases had no gene match. The DNA of the CDR3 is TGTGCCAGCAGGAGACAGGGGTCCTACAATGAGCAGTTCTTC. Its translation is CASRRQGSYNEQFF.

This clonotype occurred a few times. The chain couples TRBV19 to TRBJ1-4; D is uncertain. The CDR3 totals 12 residues. The V gene lost 3 bases and the J gene lost 8 bases, with 7 bases spanning the gap. Germline V gene data show CDR1 as LNHDA and CDR2 as SQIVND (reference sequence). The CDR3 DNA reads as TGTGCCAGTAGTATCTACAGAGAAAAACTGTTTTTT. It is translated as CASSIYREKLFF.

This clonotype was detected many times. The chain is built from TRBV27 and TRBJ2-4, with 8 positions matching TRBD1. This CDR3 contains 13 residues. Germline assignment: CDR1 MNHEY and CDR2 SMNVEV (reference sequence). V lost 5 bases, J lost 7 bases, and 4 bases stayed unmatched. The CDR3 DNA reads as TGTGCCAGCAGTGCTAGACAGGGGAACATTCAGTACTTC. It codes for CASSARQGNIQYF.

About this clonotype: Likely a read error: the CDR3 ends without its conserved phenylalanine or tryptophan. The CDR3 DNA reads TGCGCCAGCAGCCAAGATCGGCAGGGTACGATTCAGTACTGC. This translates into CASSQDRQGTIQYC. The chain employs TRBV4-3 and TRBJ2-4; a weak D match, TRBD1 (5 bases). The CDR3 is made up of 14 amino acids. V gave up 0 bases and J gave up 10 bases, with 13 bases separating them. Per the germline V gene, CDR1 is LGHNA and CDR2 is YSLEER.

The J gene is TRBJ2-7, the V gene TRBV7-9; no reliable D call. Germline V gene sequence: CDR1 SEHNR, CDR2 FQNEAQ (reference sequence). The CDR3 contains 13 residues. The V end was cut by 0 bases, the J end by 3 bases, with 6 bases between. DNA for the CDR3: TGTGCCAGCAGCTTAGCCGGATTCTACGAGCAGTACTTC. Its translation: CASSLAGFYEQYF.

This clonotype was found a few times. J is TRBJ1-2 and V is TRBV6-5; tentatively, D is TRBD1 (6 bases). The ends were cut back, 2 bases at V and 2 bases at J, with 9 bases in the middle. In germline, CDR1 is MNHEY, CDR2 SVGAGI. This CDR3 region has 14 residues. Written as DNA, the CDR3 is TGTGCCAGCAGTTACGACAGGCTAAACTATGGCTACACCTTC. It specifies CASSYDRLNYGYTF.

The chain employs TRBV7-2 and TRBJ2-1; 10 nucleotides match TRBD2. V lost 8 bases, J lost 4 bases, and 8 bases stayed unmatched. This CDR3 contains 15 residues. Germline V gene data show CDR1 as SGHTA and CDR2 as FQGNSA. The CDR3 bases are TGTGCCAGCCAGGTACTAGCGGGGACGTACAATGAGCAGTTCTTC. It is translated as CASQVLAGTYNEQFF.